This T cell receptor beta chain came from a study of OX40 agonist ivuxolimab in advanced cancers. Turning to the study itself: Age averaged around 59 years (range roughly 20 to 90), and 82.7% were male.

The assay was immunoSEQ multiplex PCR, and TCRdb's table has in-frame clones only and misses some. The sample holds under 55,000 clones, approximately 83% seen once. Germline lookup yields CDR1 MNHNS and CDR2 SASEGT. CDR3 length equals 15 residues. Trimming at V came to 5 bases and at J to 3 bases, leaving 3 bases not matched to a gene. The sequenced sample was CD4+ or CD8+ T cells sorted from blood, obtained in a trial of the OX40 agonist ivuxolimab. This clonotype was sampled from an adult with an advanced solid tumor such as melanoma, head and neck, liver or kidney cancer. The J gene is TRBJ1-5, the V gene TRBV6-1; 11 bases match TRBD1. The CDR3 DNA follows: TGTGCCAGCAGTTGGACAGGGGGCGACAATCAGCCCCAGCATTTT. It translates to CASSWTGGDNQPQHF.